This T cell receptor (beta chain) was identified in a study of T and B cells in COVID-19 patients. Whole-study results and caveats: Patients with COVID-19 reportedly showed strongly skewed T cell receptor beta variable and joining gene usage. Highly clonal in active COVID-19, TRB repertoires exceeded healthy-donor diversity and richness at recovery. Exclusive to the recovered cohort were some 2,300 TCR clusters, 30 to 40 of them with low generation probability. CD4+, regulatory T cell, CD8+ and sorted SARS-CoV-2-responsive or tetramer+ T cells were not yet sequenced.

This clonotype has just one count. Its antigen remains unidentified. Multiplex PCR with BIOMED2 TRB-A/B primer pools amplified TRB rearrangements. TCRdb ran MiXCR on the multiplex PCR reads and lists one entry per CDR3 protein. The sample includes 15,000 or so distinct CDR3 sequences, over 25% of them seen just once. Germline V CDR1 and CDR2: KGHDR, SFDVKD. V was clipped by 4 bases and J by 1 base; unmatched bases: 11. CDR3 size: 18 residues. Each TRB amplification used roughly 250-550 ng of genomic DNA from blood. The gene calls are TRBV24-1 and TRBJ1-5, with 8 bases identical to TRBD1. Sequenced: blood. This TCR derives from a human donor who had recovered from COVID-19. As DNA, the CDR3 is TGTGCCACCAGTGACCGCCGGGACAGGCAGGGGAGCAATCAGCCCCAGCATTTT. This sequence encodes CATSDRRDRQGSNQPQHF.